Below are 29 T cell receptor beta chains sequenced from a single sample in a study of blood T cell repertoires in COVID-19. Data came from immunoSEQ multiplex PCR; TCRdb stores just in-frame clones and leaves some out. Among about 180,000 clones listed, roughly 81% were seen once. Source material: peripheral blood. These receptor sequences come from a woman of 80 years or more with COVID-19, enrolled during active disease.

The chain uses TRBV30 and TRBJ1-1; the D gene is possibly TRBD1 (5 bases). The CDR3 sequence is 16 residues long. V lost 7 bases to trimming and J lost 0 bases, with 21 bases between them. The germline V gene encodes CDR1 GTSNPN and CDR2 SVGIG (reference sequence). The CDR3 region is CAYRSGRGKMNTEAFF. Here the CDR3 DNA reads TGTGCCTACAGGAGCGGGCGGGGGAAGATGAACACTGAAGCTTTCTTT.

This clone was recorded once. This chain connects TRBV7-9 to TRBJ1-1, with 7 bases that match TRBD1. The ends lost 4 bases at V and 4 bases at J; junction bases unmatched: 6. CDR1 SEHNR and CDR2 FQNEAQ come from the germline V gene (reference sequence). The length of the CDR3 is 14 residues. CDR3: CASSSSRDSTEAFF. The CDR3 DNA reads as TGTGCCAGCAGCTCGTCCCGGGACAGCACTGAAGCTTTCTTT.

The genes are TRBV6-1 and TRBJ1-2, with D maybe TRBD1 (6 bases). V lost 0 bases and J lost 3, with 11 bases in between. CDR3 size: 15 residues. The germline V gene encodes CDR1 MNHNS and CDR2 SASEGT. The CDR3 DNA reads TGTGCCAGCAGTGAAGCGTGGGGGCAAGACTATGGCTACACCTTC. It encodes CASSEAWGQDYGYTF.

The J gene is TRBJ2-3, the V gene TRBV5-5, with 7 bases fitting TRBD2. The junction had 4 bases not matched to a gene; V was cut back by 3 bases and J by 3 bases. The CDR3 loop spans 14 amino acids. Germline V gene data show CDR1 as SGHKS and CDR2 as YYEKEE (reference sequence). For the CDR3, the DNA is TGTGCCAGCAGCTCGTGGGGGGGTACAGATACGCAGTATTTT. Its translation: CASSSWGGTDTQYF.

Turning to this clone: The junction differs from germline at one of its ends, possibly a read error. V and J are TRBV7-8 and TRBJ2-7, with a weak D call TRBD1 (6 bases). The length of the CDR3 is 14 residues. Germline V lookup: CDR1 SGHVS, CDR2 FQNEAQ. The CDR3 is CVSSLGRGPYEQYF. Written as DNA, the CDR3 is TGTGTCAGCAGCTTGGGCAGGGGCCCCTACGAGCAGTACTTC.

This clone has a count of ten or more. J is TRBJ1-1 and V is TRBV3-1 (or the pseudogene TRBV3-2); 7 bases match TRBD1. The length of the CDR3 is 12 residues. V shed 4 bases and J 7 bases; nucleotides not matched to a gene: 3. Germline V lookup: CDR1 LGHDT, CDR2 YNNKEL (reference sequence). DNA for the CDR3: TGTGCCAGCAGCCGTCAGGGGGGTGAAGCTTTCTTT. Protein: CASSRQGGEAFF.

This chain uses TRBV3-1 (or the pseudogene TRBV3-2) with TRBJ1-2, with 8 bases matching TRBD1. Germline assignment: CDR1 LGHDT and CDR2 YNNKEL (reference sequence). The CDR3 length is 15 residues. V was clipped by 1 base and J by 4 bases; unmatched bases: 5. The CDR3 DNA reads TGTGCCAGCAGCCAAGGGGGACAGGTCCCCTATGGCTACACCTTC. The encoded protein is CASSQGGQVPYGYTF.

This chain joins TRBV2 and TRBJ2-7; 10 nucleotides line up with TRBD1. The V segment lost 6 bases and the J segment 2 bases; nucleotides outside the gene matches: 10. The length of the CDR3 is 16 residues. Per germline, CDR1 SNHLY and CDR2 FYNNEI. In nucleotides, the CDR3 is TGTGCCAGCAGGCTACCGGGACAGGGGAGGACCTACGAGCAGTACTTC. Its protein product is CASRLPGQGRTYEQYF.

The V call is TRBV9, the J call TRBJ1-4; D call uncertain. The CDR3 has 17 amino acids. Per germline, CDR1 SGDLS and CDR2 YYNGEE. V was cut by 0 bases and J by 6 bases, with 18 bases left in between. CDR3 residues: CASSVERENLGDEKLFF. Here the CDR3 DNA reads TGTGCCAGCAGCGTAGAACGGGAAAATCTAGGCGATGAAAAACTGTTTTTT.

A note on this clone: The same CDR3 also results from other DNA sequences found in this sample. The V and J genes are TRBV19 and TRBJ1-5; 7 nucleotides match TRBD1. The CDR3 extends over 14 amino acids. The junction had 5 bases not matched to a gene; V was cut back by 5 bases and J by 4 bases. Germline lookup yields CDR1 LNHDA and CDR2 SQIVND (reference sequence). The CDR3 loop is CASSPQGRNQPQHF. The DNA for the CDR3 is TGTGCCAGTAGTCCACAGGGGCGGAATCAGCCCCAGCATTTT. Together with reference TRBV19 and TRBJ1-5, the CDR3 gives the full variable domain: DGGITQSPKYLFRKEGQNVTLSCEQNLNHDAMYWYRQDPGQGLRLIYYSQIVNDFQKGDIAEGYSVSREKKESFPLTVTSAQKNPTAFYLCASSPQGRNQPQHFGDGTRLSIL.

This clone appeared a single time. The chain couples TRBV5-1 to TRBJ2-1; 7 positions match TRBD2. Germline V CDR1 and CDR2: SGHRS, YFSETQ. This CDR3 contains 15 residues. With V trimmed by 2 bases and J by 4 bases, 6 bases remained unmatched. CDR3: CASSFRAGAYNEQFF. DNA of the CDR3: TGCGCCAGCAGCTTCCGTGCGGGAGCATACAATGAGCAGTTCTTC.

The chain employs TRBV3-1 (or the pseudogene TRBV3-2) and TRBJ2-7; D may be TRBD2 (6 bases). With 2 bases removed from V and 3 bases from J, the gap between germline ends came to 14 bases. Germline CDR1 is LGHDT and CDR2 is YNNKEL (reference sequence). This CDR3 region has 15 residues. DNA of the CDR3: TGTGCCAGCAGCCAAAGGGGAGGAGAGATCTACGAGCAGTACTTC. Protein: CASSQRGGEIYEQYF.

This clone was seen more than once but under ten times. The rearrangement links TRBV9 to TRBJ2-7; 12 nucleotides agree with TRBD1. CDR1 is SGDLS and CDR2 is YYNGEE in the germline V gene. J lost 4 bases, V lost 4 bases, and 12 bases had no gene match. The CDR3 has 17 residues. The DNA of the CDR3 is TGTGCCAGCAGCCCCCGGGACAGGGGGCTGGGAAAATACGAGCAGTACTTC. Translating gives CASSPRDRGLGKYEQYF.

The rearrangement joins TRBV27 to TRBJ1-1; no clear D. The CDR3 is made up of 14 amino acids. The germline V gene has CDR1 MNHEY and CDR2 SMNVEV (reference sequence). V was clipped by 6 bases and J by 0 bases, with 11 bases between them. CDR3 region: CASSHRGLNTEAFF. The CDR3 nucleotides are TGTGCCAGCAGCCACCGGGGTCTGAACACTGAAGCTTTCTTT.

V gene TRBV9 combines with J gene TRBJ1-1; 7 bases are shared with TRBD1. Germline V gene sequence: CDR1 SGDLS, CDR2 YYNGEE. This CDR3 is 14 amino acids long. V lost 2 bases to trimming and J lost 3 bases; unmatched junction nucleotides: 4. CDR3 DNA sequence: TGTGCCAGCAGCGTCCAACAGGGGTACACTGAAGCTTTCTTT. Protein product: CASSVQQGYTEAFF.

The gene calls are TRBV7-9 and TRBJ2-7; 10 positions match TRBD2. Germline V gene lookup returns CDR1 SEHNR and CDR2 FQNEAQ (reference sequence). Trimming removed 5 bases from V and 2 bases from J; junction bases left unmatched: 6. This CDR3 has 15 amino acids. CDR3 sequence reads: CASSTGTSDPYEQYF. DNA of the CDR3: TGTGCCAGCAGCACCGGGACTAGCGACCCCTACGAGCAGTACTTC.

This chain links TRBV18 with TRBJ2-2; 7 positions agree with TRBD2. Trimming cost V 0 bases and J 0 bases; bases outside gene matches: 4. CDR1 KGHSH and CDR2 LQKENI come from the germline V gene. This CDR3 spans 17 amino acids. The DNA of the CDR3 is TGTGCCAGCTCACCACCCGGGGACTATCCGAACACCGGGGAGCTGTTTTTT. Its translation: CASSPPGDYPNTGELFF.

This sequence joins TRBV5-1 and TRBJ2-3; 10 bases are shared with TRBD2. Germline lookup yields CDR1 SGHRS and CDR2 YFSETQ. Trimming at V came to 6 bases and at J to 4 bases, leaving 11 bases not matched to a gene. CDR3 length: 16 residues. CDR3 amino acids: CASTPQPSGSSDTQYF. CDR3 bases: TGCGCCAGCACCCCGCAACCTAGCGGGAGTTCAGATACGCAGTATTTT.

The chain is built from TRBV2 and TRBJ1-5; unclear D gene. The CDR3 consists of 14 residues. CDR1 SNHLY and CDR2 FYNNEI come from the germline V gene. The V gene lost 4 bases and the J gene lost 0 bases, with 7 bases spanning the gap. Here the CDR3 reads CASSAVNSNQPQHF. CDR3 bases: TGTGCCAGCAGTGCCGTAAATAGCAATCAGCCCCAGCATTTT.

The gene calls are TRBV6-6 and TRBJ1-6, with 9 positions matching TRBD1. This CDR3 is built from 15 residues. The V gene's germline CDR1 is MNHNY and CDR2 SVGAGI (reference sequence). V lost 5 bases and J lost 9; bases outside the gene matches: 8. The CDR3 DNA reads as TGTGCCAGCAGTAAGATACAGGGGGCTATTTCACCCCTCCACTTT. Its translation: CASSKIQGAISPLHF.

This clone was detected once. The V and J genes are TRBV15 and TRBJ2-5, with 7 nucleotides matching TRBD2. The germline CDR1 and CDR2 sequences are LNHNV and YYDKDF (reference sequence). The CDR3 is made up of 16 amino acids. The V and J ends lost 1 base and 0 bases, in that order; junction bases with no gene match: 5. CDR3 nucleotides: TGTGCCACCAGCAGAGTGGGCGGGAGACACCAAGAGACCCAGTACTTC. It encodes CATSRVGGRHQETQYF.

The chain links TRBV27 to TRBJ2-3; 12 bases are shared with TRBD2. The CDR3 runs to 16 residues. Germline loops: CDR1 MNHEY, CDR2 SMNVEV (reference sequence). The trim removed 6 bases at V and 1 base at J, leaving 5 bases unmatched. The CDR3 is CASSRLAGVGTDTQYF. The CDR3 DNA reads TGTGCCAGCAGCCGACTAGCGGGAGTGGGCACAGATACGCAGTATTTT.

This chain uses TRBV9 with TRBJ1-3, with D tentatively TRBD1 (5 bases). V lost 0 bases and J lost 8, with 21 bases in between. The CDR3 is 17 amino acids. Germline values: CDR1 SGDLS, CDR2 YYNGEE. CDR3 protein: CASSVAPTGSLEDTIYF. Here the CDR3 DNA reads TGTGCCAGCAGCGTAGCTCCAACAGGCTCCCTCGAGGACACCATATATTTT.

This sequence joins TRBV24-1 and TRBJ2-1; D perhaps matches TRBD1 (6 bases). Germline-derived CDR1 and CDR2 are KGHDR and SFDVKD. The CDR3 is 12 amino acids. Deletions cut 10 bases from V and 3 bases from J, with 9 bases between. This chain's CDR3 is CATQQGYNEQFF. In DNA, the CDR3 is TGTGCCACGCAACAGGGCTACAATGAGCAGTTCTTC.

The chain is built from TRBV5-1 and TRBJ2-5; 14 bases match TRBD2. J was trimmed by 5 bases and V by 0 bases; bases with no gene match: 6. The CDR3 loop spans 17 amino acids. Germline values: CDR1 SGHRS, CDR2 YFSETQ. The CDR3 protein is CASSLGGLAGGFETQYF. The CDR3 nucleotides read TGCGCCAGCAGCTTGGGCGGACTAGCGGGAGGTTTTGAGACCCAGTACTTC.

The chain uses TRBV27 and TRBJ2-3, with 9 bases identical to TRBD2. The CDR3 runs to 18 residues. Germline CDR1 MNHEY, CDR2 SMNVEV (reference sequence). Trimming at V came to 10 bases and at J to 2 bases, leaving 19 bases not matched to a gene. The chain's CDR3 is CATRRIGRREGPTDTQYF. The CDR3 DNA follows: TGTGCCACCCGGAGAATAGGTCGGCGGGAGGGGCCCACAGATACGCAGTATTTT.

V is TRBV29-1 and J is TRBJ2-3; 9 bases align to TRBD1. Per the germline V gene, CDR1 is SQVTM and CDR2 is ANQGSEA. This CDR3 spans 15 amino acids. The ends lost 5 bases at V and 2 bases at J; junction bases unmatched: 8. The CDR3 region is CSVNTGGAPTDTQYF. The CDR3 DNA reads TGCAGCGTTAACACAGGGGGCGCGCCCACAGATACGCAGTATTTT.

V and J are TRBV7-8 and TRBJ1-2; the match to TRBD1 covers 7 bases. Germline assignment: CDR1 SGHVS and CDR2 FQNEAQ. V was clipped by 1 base and J by 4 bases; unmatched bases: 6. The CDR3 length is 15 residues. CDR3 sequence reads: CASSLEGTAGYGYTF. For the CDR3, the DNA is TGTGCCAGCAGCTTAGAGGGGACAGCGGGCTATGGCTACACCTTC.

The chain combines TRBV7-9 with TRBJ1-4, with D hard to call. V shed 3 bases and J shed 8 bases, with 10 bases lying between them. Germline CDR1 and CDR2: SEHNR and FQNEAQ (reference sequence). The length of the CDR3 is 13 residues. The CDR3, as DNA: TGTGCCAGCAGCTTGGCCGGGAGGGAAAAACTGTTTTTT. This translates into CASSLAGREKLFF.